This TCR beta chain was captured by sequencing in a study of blood T cell repertoires in COVID-19. The overall study: Sample material is recorded as cDNA or gDNA derived from T cells, B-cell-depleted T cells, or PBMCs.

J was trimmed by 8 bases and V by 1 base; bases with no gene match: 7. CDR1 is MGHRA and CDR2 is YSYEKL in the germline V gene. The CDR3 length is 15 residues. The protocol was immunoSEQ multiplex PCR, while the TCRdb copy is restricted to in-frame clones and leaves out a portion. The sample holds approximately 100,000 clones, around 83% seen once. Sequenced material: peripheral blood. This sequence was found in a woman older than 75 with active or convalescent COVID-19. The chain uses TRBV4-1 and TRBJ1-4, with 7 positions matching TRBD1. DNA of the CDR3: TGCGCCAGCAGCCAAGCATCAGGGGGATGGGAAAAACTGTTTTTT. Residues: CASSQASGGWEKLFF.